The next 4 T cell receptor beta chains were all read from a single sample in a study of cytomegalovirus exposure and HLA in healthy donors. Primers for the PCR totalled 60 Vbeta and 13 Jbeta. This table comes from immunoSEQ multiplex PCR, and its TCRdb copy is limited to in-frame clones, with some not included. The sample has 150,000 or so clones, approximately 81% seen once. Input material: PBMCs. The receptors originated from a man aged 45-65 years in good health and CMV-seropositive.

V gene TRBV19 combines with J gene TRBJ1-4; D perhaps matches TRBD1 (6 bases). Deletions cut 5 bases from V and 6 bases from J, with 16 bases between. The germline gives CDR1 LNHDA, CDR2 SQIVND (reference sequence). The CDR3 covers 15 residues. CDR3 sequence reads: CASSPAGAGDEKLFF. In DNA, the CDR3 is TGTGCCAGTAGTCCTGCGGGGGCAGGGGATGAAAAACTGTTTTTT.

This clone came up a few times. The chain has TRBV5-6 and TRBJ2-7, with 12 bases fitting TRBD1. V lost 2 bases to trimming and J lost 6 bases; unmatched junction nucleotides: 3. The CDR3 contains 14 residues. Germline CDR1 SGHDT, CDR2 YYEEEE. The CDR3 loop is CASSLGTGGGEQYF. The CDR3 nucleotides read TGTGCCAGCAGCTTAGGGACAGGGGGCGGCGAGCAGTACTTC.

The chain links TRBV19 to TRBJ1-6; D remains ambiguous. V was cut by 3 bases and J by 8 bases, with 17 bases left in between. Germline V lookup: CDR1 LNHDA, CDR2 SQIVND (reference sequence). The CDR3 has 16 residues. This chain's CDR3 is CASSIDGGPSDSPLHF. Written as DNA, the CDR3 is TGTGCCAGTAGTATCGACGGCGGCCCCTCGGATTCACCCCTCCACTTT.

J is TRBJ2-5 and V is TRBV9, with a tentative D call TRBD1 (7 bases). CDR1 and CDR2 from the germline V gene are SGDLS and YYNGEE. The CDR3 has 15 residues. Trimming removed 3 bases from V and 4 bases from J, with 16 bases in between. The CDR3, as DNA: TGTGCCAGCAGCGACAGACAGGGAGGAGTAGAGACCCAGTACTTC. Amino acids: CASSDRQGGVETQYF.